This TCR beta chain was sequenced for a study of blood T cell repertoires in COVID-19. Across the study: Samples taken during acute and convalescent COVID-19 were collected in the United States, Italy and Spain. Sample material is recorded as cDNA or gDNA derived from T cells, B-cell-depleted T cells, or PBMCs.

Germline values: CDR1 SGHAT, CDR2 FQNNGV. The CDR3 runs 15 residues. V lost 6 bases to trimming and J lost 5 bases, with 19 bases between them. Per the original methods: By means of reference gene primer amplification, nucleated cell counts were estimated. Clones were read by immunoSEQ multiplex PCR, and TCRdb kept only the in-frame ones, dropping some. V, J and clone size derive from that table, while D and trimming were established from the DNA sequence. The repertoire holds about 300,000 clones, with more than 75% as singletons. The clonotype originates from a woman aged 45-65 years with acute or convalescent COVID-19. Source material: peripheral blood. V and J are TRBV11-2 and TRBJ1-1; D gene ambiguous. CDR3: CASRLPSPVRTEAFF. CDR3 sequence (DNA): TGTGCCAGCAGACTCCCCTCCCCGGTGAGAACTGAAGCTTTCTTT.